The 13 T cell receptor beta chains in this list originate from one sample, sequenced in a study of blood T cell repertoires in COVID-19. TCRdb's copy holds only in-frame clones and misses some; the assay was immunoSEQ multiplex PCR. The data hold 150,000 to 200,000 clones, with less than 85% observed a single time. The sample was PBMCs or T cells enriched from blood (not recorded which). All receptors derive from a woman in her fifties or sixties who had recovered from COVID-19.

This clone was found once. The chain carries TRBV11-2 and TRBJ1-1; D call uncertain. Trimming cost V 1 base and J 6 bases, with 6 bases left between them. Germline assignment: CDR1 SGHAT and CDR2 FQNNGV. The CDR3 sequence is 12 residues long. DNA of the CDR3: TGTGCCAGCAGCTTAGTTGGCTCTGAAGCTTTCTTT. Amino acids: CASSLVGSEAFF.

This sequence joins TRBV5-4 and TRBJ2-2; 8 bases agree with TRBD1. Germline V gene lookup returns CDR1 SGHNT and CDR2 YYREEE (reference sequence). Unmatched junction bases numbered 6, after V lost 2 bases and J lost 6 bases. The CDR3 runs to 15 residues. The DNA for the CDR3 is TGTGCCAGCAGCTTTCAGGACAGGGCCCCCGGGGAGCTGTTTTTT. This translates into CASSFQDRAPGELFF.

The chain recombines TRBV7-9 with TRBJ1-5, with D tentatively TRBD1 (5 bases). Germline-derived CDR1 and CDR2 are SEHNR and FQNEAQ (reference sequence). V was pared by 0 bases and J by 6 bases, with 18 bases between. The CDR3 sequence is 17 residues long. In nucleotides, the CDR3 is TGTGCCAGCAGCTTAGCCCCAGGACCGGGCGGGGGTCAGCCCCAGCATTTT. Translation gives CASSLAPGPGGGQPQHF.

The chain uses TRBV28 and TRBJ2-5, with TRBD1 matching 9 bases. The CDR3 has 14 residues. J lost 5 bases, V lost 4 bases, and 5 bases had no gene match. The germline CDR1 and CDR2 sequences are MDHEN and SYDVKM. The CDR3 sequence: CASSSPTGGETQYF. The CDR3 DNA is TGTGCCAGCAGTTCACCGACAGGGGGGGAGACCCAGTACTTC. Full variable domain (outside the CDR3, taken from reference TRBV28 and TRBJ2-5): DVKVTQSSRYLVKRTGEKVFLECVQDMDHENMFWYRQDPGLGLRLIYFSYDVKMKEKGDIPEGYSVSREKKERFSLILESASTNQTSMYLCASSSPTGGETQYFGPGTRLLVL.

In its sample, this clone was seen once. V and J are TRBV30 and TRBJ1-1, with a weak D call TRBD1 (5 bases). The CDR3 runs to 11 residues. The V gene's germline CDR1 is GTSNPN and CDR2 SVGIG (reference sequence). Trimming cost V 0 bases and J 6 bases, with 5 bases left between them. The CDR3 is CAWSVQAEAFF. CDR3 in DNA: TGTGCCTGGAGTGTACAGGCTGAAGCTTTCTTT.

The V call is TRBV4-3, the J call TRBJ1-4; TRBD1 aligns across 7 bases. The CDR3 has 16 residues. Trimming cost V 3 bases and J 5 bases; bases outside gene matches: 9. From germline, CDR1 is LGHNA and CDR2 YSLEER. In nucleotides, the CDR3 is TGCGCCAGCAGCCAGGGTCAACAGGGGATCAATGAAAAACTGTTTTTT. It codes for CASSQGQQGINEKLFF.

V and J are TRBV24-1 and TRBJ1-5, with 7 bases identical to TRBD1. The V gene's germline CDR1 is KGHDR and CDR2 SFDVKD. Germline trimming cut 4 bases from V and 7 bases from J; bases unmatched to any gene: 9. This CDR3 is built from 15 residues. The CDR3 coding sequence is TGTGCCACCAGTGACCTACAGACAGGGAGCCAGCCCCAGCATTTT. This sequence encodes CATSDLQTGSQPQHF.

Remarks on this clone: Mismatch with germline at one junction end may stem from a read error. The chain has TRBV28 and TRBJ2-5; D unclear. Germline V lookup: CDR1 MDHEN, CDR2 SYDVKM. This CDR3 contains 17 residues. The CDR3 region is CASFPAAPDSYQETQYF. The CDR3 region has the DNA TGTGCCAGCTTCCCGGCGGCGCCAGACTCCTACCAGGAGACCCAGTACTTC.

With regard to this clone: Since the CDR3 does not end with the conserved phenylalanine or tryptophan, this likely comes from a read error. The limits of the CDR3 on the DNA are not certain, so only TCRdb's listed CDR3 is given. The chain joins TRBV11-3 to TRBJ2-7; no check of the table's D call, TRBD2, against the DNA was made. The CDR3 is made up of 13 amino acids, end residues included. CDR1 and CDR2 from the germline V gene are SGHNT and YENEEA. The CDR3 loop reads CASSLDPASGALI.

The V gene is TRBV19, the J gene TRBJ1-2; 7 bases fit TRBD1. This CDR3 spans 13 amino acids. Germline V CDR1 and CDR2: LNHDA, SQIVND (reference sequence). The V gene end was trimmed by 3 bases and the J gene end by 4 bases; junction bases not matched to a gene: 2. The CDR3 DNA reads TGTGCCAGTAGTATGGACAGGATCTATGGCTACACCTTC. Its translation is CASSMDRIYGYTF.

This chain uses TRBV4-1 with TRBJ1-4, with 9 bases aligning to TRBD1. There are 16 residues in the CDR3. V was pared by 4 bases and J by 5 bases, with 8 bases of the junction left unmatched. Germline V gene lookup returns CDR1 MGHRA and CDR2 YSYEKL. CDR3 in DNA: TGCGCCAGCAGCCCACCACAGGGGACAGGGAATGAAAAACTGTTTTTT. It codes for CASSPPQGTGNEKLFF.

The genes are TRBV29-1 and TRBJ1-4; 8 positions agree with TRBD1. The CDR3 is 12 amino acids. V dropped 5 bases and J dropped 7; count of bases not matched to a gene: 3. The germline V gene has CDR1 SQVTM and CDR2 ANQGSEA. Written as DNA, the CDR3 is TGCAGCGTTATACAGGGGGTTGAAAAACTGTTTTTT. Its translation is CSVIQGVEKLFF.

CDR3: CASSQEGRPPEAFF. The CDR3, as DNA: TGTGCCAGCAGCCAAGAGGGGCGGCCCCCTGAAGCTTTCTTT. This chain connects TRBV3-1 (or the pseudogene TRBV3-2) to TRBJ1-1, with D perhaps TRBD1 (5 bases). Germline V gene sequence: CDR1 LGHDT, CDR2 YNNKEL (reference sequence). The CDR3 is 14 residues long. Deletions cut 0 bases from V and 6 bases from J, with 11 bases between.